This T cell receptor beta chain was sequenced for a study of T cell responses to AZD1222 COVID-19 vaccine (dated by TCRdb to the early 2020s). Describing the broader study: A total of more than 230 trial participants underwent TCR sequencing, of whom 200 to 220 received two doses of AZD1222 and 26 received two doses of the MenACWY control vaccine. Trial participants were enrolled by age into subgroups of 18-55, 56-69 and 70-plus years, and around 150, 28 and 57 TCR-sequenced participants, respectively, were included in these subgroups. Study-level results and caveats: Conclusions about previously exposed vaccinees are limited, since just 6 or 7 AZD1222 recipients were seropositive for SARS-CoV-2 at baseline. Nearly half of unique spike-specific TCRs reportedly recognized epitopes outside regions mutated in the B.1.351 and B.1.1.7 variants. Spike-specific TCR breadth and depth rose significantly after two AZD1222 doses compared with day 0 and with MenACWY recipients. Because no day 14 peak-response samples were available, the repertoires could be characterized only after the peak T cell response. Participants were mostly white British, with more females than males. The authors suggested clonal diversity may have been underestimated. The 56-69-year group was small, and its depth increase did not reach significance, likely because of low power. The vaccine-associated CD4 TCRs covered the entire spike protein, and the dominant responses fell in regions 160-218 and 743-854.

The CDR3 regions of human TCRbeta chains were analyzed by immunosequencing. The original pipeline was this. TCRs in the repertoires were compared against a reference library of SARS-CoV-2-specific TCRs that had been generated with the MIRA antigen-specificity platform. Breadth meant the fraction of unique TCRs that were SARS-CoV-2-associated, whereas depth meant the fraction of total T cells that were SARS-CoV-2-associated. Using the MIRA data, every spike-specific TCR was mapped to the spike region that the TCR reacted to and assigned to either a CD4 or a CD8 class. Log10-transformed breadth and depth values were compared by one-way ANOVA with Sidak's multiple comparisons tests. TCRdb holds this immuneACCESS table with in-frame rearrangements only. Some clones are missing; in checked studies, unresolved V genes explain under half, and the rest has no known cause. V and J calls and clone size are given by that table; D and trimming were obtained from the DNA. In all, the sample holds fewer than 180,000 clones, and more than 80% of those were seen once. Of the sample, around 3.1% is held by the ten largest clones.

This specimen's time point label, per the study, means: about 28 days (+/-7) after the second vaccine dose. AZD1222 recipients given second doses at about 4 weeks or at about 12 weeks were pooled, since spike-specific TCR depth and breadth were not found to differ between the two schedules. Vaccinee samples came from UK trials COV001 and COV002, including a single-blind randomized controlled phase 2/3 trial of AZD1222 (ChAdOx1 nCoV-19) in healthy adults. For TCRbeta chain sequencing, PBMC samples from trial participants were taken at day 0 and at day 28 after the second dose. For this clone: Its specific antigen is unknown. Base qualities were left out, and no much larger clone turns up one base away.

Relative to germline, V is 3 bases shorter and J is 4 bases shorter, with 22 bases between their ends. The germline V gene (reference sequence) specifies LNHDA as CDR1 and SQIVND as CDR2. From the cysteine up to the phenylalanine, the CDR3 has a length of 18 residues. The kept DNA is CDR3 alone, 54 bases in frame from the first base. The chain joins TRBV19 to TRBJ1-5; a weak D assignment points to TRBD1 (6 bases agree). The source of this sequence is an adult who received the AZD1222 COVID-19 vaccine. Sequencing was performed on peripheral blood, taken 28 days after the second AZD1222 dose. The DNA sequence follows: TGTGCCAGTAGTATCCCCAAAAAGGGGGGAAGCGGGAATCAGCCCCAGCATTTT. Translated, it gives CASSIPKKGGSGNQPQHF.